This is a list of T cell receptor beta chains from one sample in a study of T cell responses to AZD1222 COVID-19 vaccine. The protocol was immunoSEQ multiplex PCR, while the TCRdb copy is restricted to in-frame clones and leaves out a portion. The sample contains more than 95,000 clones, 70% to 90% of which appear only once. The sequences come from peripheral blood, collected on day 0 of MenACWY control vaccination. The receptors originated from an adult in good health. The CDR3 runs from the conserved cysteine through the conserved F or W. D genes are given only for firm matches. The size field is filled for only some rows; it gives once, few, many or a size class.

clone_size: few; j_call: TRBJ2-3; v_call: TRBV7-9; d_call: .; cdr3_aa: CASTKQGSPDTQYF; cdr3_nt: TGTGCCAGCACCAAACAGGGTTCTCCAGATACGCAGTATTTT
clone_size: .; j_call: TRBJ2-2; v_call: TRBV6-1; d_call: TRBD2; cdr3_aa: CASSELAGGHTGELFF; cdr3_nt: TGTGCCAGCAGTGAGTTAGCGGGGGGACACACCGGGGAGCTGTTTTTT
clone_size: .; j_call: TRBJ1-1; v_call: TRBV6-2/TRBV6-3; d_call: .; cdr3_aa: CASSSGGGADTEAFF; cdr3_nt: TGTGCCAGCAGTTCCGGGGGGGGCGCGGACACTGAAGCTTTCTTT
clone_size: .; j_call: TRBJ1-2; v_call: TRBV5-1; d_call: .; cdr3_aa: CASSLTAGHDTF; cdr3_nt: TGCGCCAGCAGCTTGACGGCCGGTCATGACACCTTC
clone_size: .; j_call: TRBJ1-2; v_call: TRBV2; d_call: TRBD1; cdr3_aa: CASSEQGASYGYTF; cdr3_nt: TGTGCCAGCAGTGAACAGGGGGCCAGCTATGGCTACACCTTC
clone_size: .; j_call: TRBJ1-5; v_call: TRBV21-1; d_call: .; cdr3_aa: CASSKRGLRTGPASASNEVQPQHF; cdr3_nt: TGTGCCAGCAGCAAACGGGGACTGAGGACTGGGCCTGCATCTGCGAGTAATGAGGTTCAGCCCCAGCATTTT
clone_size: .; j_call: TRBJ1-5; v_call: TRBV24-1; d_call: .; cdr3_aa: CATSDSSQFGPQHF; cdr3_nt: TGTGCCACCAGTGACTCTAGTCAGTTTGGGCCCCAGCATTTT
clone_size: .; j_call: TRBJ1-1; v_call: TRBV3-1/TRBV3-2; d_call: .; cdr3_aa: CASSHSGLGAFF; cdr3_nt: TGTGCCAGCAGCCATAGCGGCCTAGGGGCTTTCTTT
clone_size: .; j_call: TRBJ1-2; v_call: TRBV30; d_call: .; cdr3_aa: CAATLSYGYTF; cdr3_nt: TGTGCCGCCACACTCTCCTATGGCTACACCTTC
clone_size: .; j_call: TRBJ2-3; v_call: TRBV7-2; d_call: .; cdr3_aa: CASSLRGGAMSDTQYF; cdr3_nt: TGTGCCAGCAGCTTACGAGGGGGGGCAATGTCAGATACGCAGTATTTT
clone_size: .; j_call: TRBJ2-7; v_call: TRBV20-1; d_call: .; cdr3_aa: CSAKQGDEQYF; cdr3_nt: TGCAGTGCTAAACAGGGAGACGAGCAGTACTTC
clone_size: .; j_call: TRBJ2-2; v_call: TRBV5-1; d_call: .; cdr3_aa: CASSFRRSGELFF; cdr3_nt: TGCGCCAGCAGCTTTAGGAGGTCCGGGGAGCTGTTTTTT
clone_size: .; j_call: TRBJ1-5; v_call: TRBV4-2; d_call: TRBD1; cdr3_aa: CASSQGTGREPQHF; cdr3_nt: TGTGCCAGCAGCCAGGGGACAGGTCGGGAGCCCCAGCATTTT
clone_size: .; j_call: TRBJ2-5; v_call: TRBV28; d_call: TRBD2; cdr3_aa: CASRPGLAGETQYF; cdr3_nt: TGTGCCAGCAGGCCAGGACTAGCGGGGGAGACCCAGTACTTC
clone_size: .; j_call: TRBJ1-1; v_call: TRBV21-1; d_call: .; cdr3_aa: CAKGWDRGHQRPEAFF; cdr3_nt: TGTGCCAAAGGGTGGGACAGGGGTCACCAAAGACCTGAAGCTTTCTTT
clone_size: .; j_call: TRBJ1-1; v_call: TRBV19; d_call: TRBD1; cdr3_aa: CASRNIGTGGTEAFF; cdr3_nt: TGTGCCAGTAGGAACATTGGGACAGGGGGCACTGAAGCTTTCTTT
clone_size: .; j_call: TRBJ2-7; v_call: TRBV5-1; d_call: .; cdr3_aa: CASSMRDSLYEQYF; cdr3_nt: TGCGCCAGCAGCATGCGGGACAGCCTCTACGAGCAGTACTTC
clone_size: .; j_call: TRBJ1-6; v_call: TRBV2; d_call: TRBD1; cdr3_aa: CASRQDGTAVYFPLHF; cdr3_nt: TGTGCCAGCAGACAGGACGGGACAGCCGTTTATTTCCCCCTCCACTTT